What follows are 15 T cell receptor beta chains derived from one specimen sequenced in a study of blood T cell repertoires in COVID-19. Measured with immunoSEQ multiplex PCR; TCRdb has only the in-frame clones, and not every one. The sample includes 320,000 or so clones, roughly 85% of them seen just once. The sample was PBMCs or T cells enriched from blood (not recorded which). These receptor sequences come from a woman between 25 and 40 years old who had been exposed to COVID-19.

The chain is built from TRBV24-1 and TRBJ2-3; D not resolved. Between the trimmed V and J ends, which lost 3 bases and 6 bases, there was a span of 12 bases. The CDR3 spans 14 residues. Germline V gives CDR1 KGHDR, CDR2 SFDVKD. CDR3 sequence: CATSDQNWADTQYF. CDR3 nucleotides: TGTGCCACCAGTGATCAAAACTGGGCCGATACGCAGTATTTT.

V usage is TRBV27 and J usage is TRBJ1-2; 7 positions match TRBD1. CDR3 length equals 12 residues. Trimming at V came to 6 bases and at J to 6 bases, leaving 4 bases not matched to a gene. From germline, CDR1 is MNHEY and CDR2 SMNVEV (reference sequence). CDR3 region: CASRTGVDGYTF. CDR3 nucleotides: TGTGCCAGCAGAACAGGGGTGGATGGCTACACCTTC.

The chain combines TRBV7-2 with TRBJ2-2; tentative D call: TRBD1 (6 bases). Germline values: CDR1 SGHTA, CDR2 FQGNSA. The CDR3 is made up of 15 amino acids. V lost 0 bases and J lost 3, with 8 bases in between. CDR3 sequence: CASSLAGAHTGELFF. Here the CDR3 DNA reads TGTGCCAGCAGCTTAGCGGGGGCGCACACCGGGGAGCTGTTTTTT.

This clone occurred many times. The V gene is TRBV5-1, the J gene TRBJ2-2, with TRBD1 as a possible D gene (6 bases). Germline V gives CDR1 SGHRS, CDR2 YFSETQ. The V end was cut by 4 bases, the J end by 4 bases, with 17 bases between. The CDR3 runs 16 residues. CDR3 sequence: CASSPPSGGSTGELFF. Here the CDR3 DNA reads TGCGCCAGCAGCCCCCCAAGTGGGGGCAGCACCGGGGAGCTGTTTTTT.

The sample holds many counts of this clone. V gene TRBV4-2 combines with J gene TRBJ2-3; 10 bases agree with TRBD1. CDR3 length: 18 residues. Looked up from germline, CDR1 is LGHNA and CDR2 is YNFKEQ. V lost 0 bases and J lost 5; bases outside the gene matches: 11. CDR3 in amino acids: CASSQDKGGDRGGDTQYF. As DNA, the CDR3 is TGTGCCAGCAGCCAAGATAAAGGGGGGGACAGGGGTGGAGATACGCAGTATTTT.

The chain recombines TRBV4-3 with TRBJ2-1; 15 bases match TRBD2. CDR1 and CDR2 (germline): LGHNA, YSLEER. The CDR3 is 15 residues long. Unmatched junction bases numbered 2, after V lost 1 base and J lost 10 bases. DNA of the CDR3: TGCGCCAGCAGCCAAGCCGGGACTAGCGGGGGGGAGCAGTTCTTC. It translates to CASSQAGTSGGEQFF.

CDR3 nucleotide sequence: TGTGCCAGCAGTGAAATAACAGCAAACACTGAAGCTTTCTTT. Translation: CASSEITANTEAFF. This sequence joins TRBV2 and TRBJ1-1; D remains ambiguous. Germline V gene lookup returns CDR1 SNHLY and CDR2 FYNNEI. The ends were cut back, 2 bases at V and 2 bases at J, with 9 bases in the middle. This CDR3 comprises 14 residues.

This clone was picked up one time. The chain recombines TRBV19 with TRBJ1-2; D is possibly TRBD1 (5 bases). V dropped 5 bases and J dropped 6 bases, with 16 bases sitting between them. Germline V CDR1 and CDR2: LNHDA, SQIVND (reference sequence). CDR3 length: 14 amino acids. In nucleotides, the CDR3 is TGTGCCAGTAGTTTGCTCGGGGGGTCGGATGGCTACACCTTC. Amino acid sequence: CASSLLGGSDGYTF.

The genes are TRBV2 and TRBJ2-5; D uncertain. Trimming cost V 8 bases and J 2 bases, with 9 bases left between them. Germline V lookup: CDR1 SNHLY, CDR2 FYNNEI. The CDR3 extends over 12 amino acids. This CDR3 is CASVPNQETQYF. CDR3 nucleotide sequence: TGTGCCAGCGTCCCCAATCAAGAGACCCAGTACTTC.

The CDR3 nucleotides are TGTGCCAGCAGTTACAATTTCATTACAGGAGCATACTCCTACGAGCAGTACTTC. Its translation is CASSYNFITGAYSYEQYF. The chain uses TRBV6-2 or TRBV6-3 and TRBJ2-7, with a possible D match to TRBD1 (5 bases). The CDR3 consists of 18 residues. Trimming removed 2 bases from V and 0 bases from J, with 20 bases in between. The germline V gene encodes CDR1 MNHEY and CDR2 SVGEGT.

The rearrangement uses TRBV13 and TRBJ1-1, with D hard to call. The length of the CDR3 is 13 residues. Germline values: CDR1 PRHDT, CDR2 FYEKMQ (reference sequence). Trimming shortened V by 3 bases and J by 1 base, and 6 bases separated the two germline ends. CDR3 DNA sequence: TGTGCCAGCAGCTTCGGGGAGAACACTGAAGCTTTCTTT. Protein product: CASSFGENTEAFF.

CDR3 sequence reads: CASSPNAQGVDYGYTF. DNA for the CDR3: TGCGCCAGCAGCCCTAATGCACAGGGGGTCGACTATGGCTACACCTTC. The chain recombines TRBV5-1 with TRBJ1-2; TRBD1 aligns across 8 bases. In germline, CDR1 is SGHRS, CDR2 YFSETQ. With V trimmed by 4 bases and J by 3 bases, 11 bases remained unmatched. This CDR3 is 16 amino acids long. The full variable domain, completed using reference TRBV5-1 and TRBJ1-2, is KAGVTQTPRYLIKTRGQQVTLSCSPISGHRSVSWYQQTPGQGLQFLFEYFSETQRNKGNFPGRFSGRQFSNSRSEMNVSTLELGDSALYLCASSPNAQGVDYGYTFGSGTRLTVV.

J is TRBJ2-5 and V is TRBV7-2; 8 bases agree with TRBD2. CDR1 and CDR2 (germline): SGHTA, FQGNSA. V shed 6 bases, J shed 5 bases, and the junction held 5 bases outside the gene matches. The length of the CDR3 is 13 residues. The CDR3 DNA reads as TGTGCCAGCAGAGACGGCGGGAGGGAGACCCAGTACTTC. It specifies CASRDGGRETQYF.

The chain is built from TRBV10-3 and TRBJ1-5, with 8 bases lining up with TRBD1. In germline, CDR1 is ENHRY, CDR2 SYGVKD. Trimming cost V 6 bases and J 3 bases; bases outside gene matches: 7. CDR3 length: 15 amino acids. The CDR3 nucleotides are TGTGCCATCAGAGGACAGGGAGGGGACAATCAGCCCCAGCATTTT. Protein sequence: CAIRGQGGDNQPQHF.

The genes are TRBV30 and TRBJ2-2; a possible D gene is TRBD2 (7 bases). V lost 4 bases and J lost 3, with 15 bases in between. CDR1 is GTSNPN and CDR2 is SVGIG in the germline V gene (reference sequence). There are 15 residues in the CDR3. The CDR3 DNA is TGTGCCTGGAAGGTGGAGGGGGGGCACACCGGGGAGCTGTTTTTT. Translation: CAWKVEGGHTGELFF.